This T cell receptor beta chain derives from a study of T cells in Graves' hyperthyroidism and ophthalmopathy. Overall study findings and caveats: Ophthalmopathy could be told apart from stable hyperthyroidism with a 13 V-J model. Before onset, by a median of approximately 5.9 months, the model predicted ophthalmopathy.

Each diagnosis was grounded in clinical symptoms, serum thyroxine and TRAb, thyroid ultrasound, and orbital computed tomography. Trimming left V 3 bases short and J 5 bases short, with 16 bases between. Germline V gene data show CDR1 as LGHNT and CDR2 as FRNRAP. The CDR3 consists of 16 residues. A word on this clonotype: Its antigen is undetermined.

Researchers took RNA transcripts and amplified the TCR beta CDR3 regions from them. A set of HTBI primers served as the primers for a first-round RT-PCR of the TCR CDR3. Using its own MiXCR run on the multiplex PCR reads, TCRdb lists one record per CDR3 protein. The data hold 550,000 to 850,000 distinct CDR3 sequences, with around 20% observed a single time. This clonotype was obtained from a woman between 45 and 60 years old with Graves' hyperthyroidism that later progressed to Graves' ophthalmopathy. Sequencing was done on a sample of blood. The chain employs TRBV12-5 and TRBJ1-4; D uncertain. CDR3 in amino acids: CASGFATSQANEKLFF. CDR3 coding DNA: TGTGCTAGTGGTTTTGCTACTTCTCAGGCAAATGAAAAACTGTTTTTT.